This TCR beta chain was identified during a study of OX40 agonist ivuxolimab in advanced cancers. With regard to the full study: Ivuxolimab was an agonistic, fully human IgG2 monoclonal antibody directed against OX40 (CD134), a costimulatory receptor. Prior anti-PD-1, anti-PD-L1 or anti-CTLA-4 therapy was permitted, and checkpoint inhibitors had been received by about 37% of dose-escalation patients. The purpose of peripheral TCRbeta sequencing was to test whether ivuxolimab changed TCR sequence diversity and led to clonal T-cell expansion. Intravenous ivuxolimab was administered to patients every 2 weeks at six dose levels: 0.01, 0.1, 0.3, 1.5, 3 and 10 mg/kg. The paper covers the monotherapy dose-escalation part of the phase I ivuxolimab trial, which included N ≈ 57 patients. A male proportion of approximately 83% and a mean age of approximately 62 years, ranging from about 20 to 85, were recorded for the dose-escalation cohort. Three dose-escalation patients achieved partial responses, one with hepatocellular carcinoma and two with cutaneous melanoma. Among the approximately 54 dose-escalation patients, roughly 20 had hepatocellular carcinoma, 15 or so melanoma, 9 renal cell carcinoma and 9 head and neck cancer.

The V and J ends are trimmed by 1 base and 4 bases, leaving 8 bases between them. The CDR3 sequence holds 14 residues, the cysteine and phenylalanine included. Just the 42-base CDR3 DNA is kept, in frame starting at base 1. CDR1 and CDR2 were assigned from the germline V gene as SGHNT and YENEEA. The trial excluded patients who had a history of autoimmune disease or were on systemic immunosuppression. In every dose cohort, peripheral blood was drawn for TCR sequencing at baseline, cycle 4 day 1, and cycle 7 day 1. Samples were obtained from an open-label, multicenter, first-in-human phase I dose-escalation trial of ivuxolimab. The trial enrolled adults with locally advanced or metastatic head and neck squamous cell, hepatocellular, melanoma or renal cell carcinoma. Before TCR sequencing, CD4+ T cells and CD8+ T cells from peripheral blood were sorted into separate populations. To sequence the TCRbeta CDR3 region, genomic DNA was isolated from the sorted cells. The immunoSEQ Assay was used to sequence the TCRbeta CDR3 regions. The source is immuneACCESS, and TCRdb retained only in-frame sequences with V and J called. Part of the clones is not carried over; for the studies checked, unresolved V genes explain less than half of this, and the remainder is unexplained. The sample table contains tens of thousands of clones; only one count was recorded for about 93% of them. 1.1% of the sample is in the top ten clones.

On this clone: Its antigen remains unidentified. No base quality values were provided; no much bigger clone lies one nucleotide off.

Here is what the overall study found, with its caveats: After ivuxolimab, expanded clones were on average more numerous among CD8+ T cells than among CD4+ T cells. Low levels of normalized T-cell clonal expansion were also seen in some patients who did not respond. At doses of 0.1 to 3.0 mg/kg, clonal expansion of both CD4+ and CD8+ T cells in blood was seen between baseline and week 6. Which antigens the clonally expanded peripheral T cells were specific for was not determined. In partial responders in the 0.1-3.0 mg/kg groups, normalized peripheral clonal expansion was found to be among the lowest, especially among CD8+ T cells.

The V and J segments used are TRBV11-3 and TRBJ2-1; there is no confident call for the D gene. This specimen was CD4+ or CD8+ T cells sorted from blood, taken in a trial of the OX40 agonist ivuxolimab. The receptor was isolated from an adult with an advanced solid tumor such as melanoma, head and neck, liver or kidney cancer. The CDR3 is CASSLGLRYNEQFF. The sequenced DNA is TGTGCCAGCAGCTTAGGGCTGAGATACAATGAGCAGTTCTTC. Outside the CDR3, residues come from the reference TRBV11-3 and TRBJ2-1 proteins, so the full variable domain is: EAGVVQSPRYKIIEKKQPVAFWCNPISGHNTLYWYLQNLGQGPELLIRYENEEAVDDSQLPKDRFSAERLKGVDSTLKIQPAELGDSAVYLCASSLGLRYNEQFFGPGTRLTVL.